The entry below gives a single T cell receptor (beta chain) sequence along with its context. Antigen unknown. V lost 2 bases, J lost 3 bases, and 2 bases lay in between. Per the germline V gene, CDR1 is LNHDA and CDR2 is SQIVND (reference sequence). This CDR3 is built from 12 residues. The entry originates in a study of T cell responses to AZD1222 COVID-19 vaccine. The wider study: Combined were second doses at about 4 or about 12 weeks. Overall study results and limits: In the spike-specific TCR repertoire, nearly half reportedly target unmutated variant regions. Receipt of two AZD1222 doses was followed by a rise in Spike-specific TCR breadth and depth. White British people made up most donors, females outnumbered males, and clonal diversity was possibly underestimated.

Here immunoSEQ multiplex PCR was the method, and the copy in TCRdb shows in-frame clones only, minus some. The sample has some 150,000 clones, about 92% seen once; the top ten hold approximately 2.1%. This specimen consisted of peripheral blood, obtained on day 0 of AZD1222 vaccination. The rearrangement links TRBV19 to TRBJ1-5; no clear D. The clonotype originates from an adult in good health. The CDR3 region is CASSILNQPQHF. The CDR3 bases are TGTGCCAGTAGTATACTCAATCAGCCCCAGCATTTT.